The rows below give T cell receptor beta chains drawn from one sample of a study of T cells in Graves' hyperthyroidism and ophthalmopathy. TCRdb reanalysed the multiplex PCR reads using MiXCR and keeps one entry per CDR3 protein. This sample has a few hundred thousand distinct CDR3 sequences, with roughly 19% found just once. What was sequenced was blood. The receptors stem from a man in his fifties with Graves' ophthalmopathy. CDR3s include the opening cysteine and the closing phenylalanine or tryptophan. The D gene is left open where the match is weak. Clone size is not always given. Where it is, it says once, few, many or a class for expanded clones.

d_gene: NA; v_gene: TRBV24-1; j_gene: TRBJ2-5; abundance: many; CDR3nt: TGTGCCACCAGTGACAGGAGGCCACAAGAGACCCAGTACTTC; CDR3aa: CATSDRRPQETQYF
d_gene: NA; v_gene: TRBV7-8; j_gene: TRBJ1-2; abundance: many; CDR3nt: TGTGCCAGCAGCTTCGAGGGGGACGACGGCTACACCTTC; CDR3aa: CASSFEGDDGYTF
d_gene: TRBD2; v_gene: TRBV20-1; j_gene: TRBJ2-3; abundance: many; CDR3nt: TGCAGTGCTGCGGACTGGGCGGGAGGGTCGGAAACAGATACGCAGTATTTT; CDR3aa: CSAADWAGGSETDTQYF
d_gene: NA; v_gene: TRBV5-6; j_gene: TRBJ1-1; abundance: NA; CDR3nt: TGTGCCAGCAGCTTGGGAAGGATAGAAACTGAAGCTTTCTTT; CDR3aa: CASSLGRIETEAFF
d_gene: NA; v_gene: TRBV6-1; j_gene: TRBJ1-1; abundance: few; CDR3nt: TGTGCCAGCAGTCGGGGGCTCACTGAAGCTTTCTTT; CDR3aa: CASSRGLTEAFF
d_gene: TRBD2; v_gene: TRBV2; j_gene: TRBJ2-1; abundance: once; CDR3nt: TGTGCCAGCAGTGAAGTGACGGGGGGGACTGAGCAGTTCTTC; CDR3aa: CASSEVTGGTEQFF
d_gene: TRBD1; v_gene: TRBV5-1; j_gene: TRBJ2-7; abundance: many; CDR3nt: TGCGCCAGCAGTTCCCCCCCTGGGACAGTAGATTACGAGCAGTACTTC; CDR3aa: CASSSPPGTVDYEQYF
d_gene: NA; v_gene: TRBV5-1; j_gene: TRBJ2-7; abundance: many; CDR3nt: TGCGCCAGCAGCTTGGTAGTTCGACCTTACGAGCAGTACTTC; CDR3aa: CASSLVVRPYEQYF
d_gene: NA; v_gene: TRBV27; j_gene: TRBJ2-3; abundance: many; CDR3nt: TGTGCCAGCAGTTTGAGGGAGGCAGATACGCAGTATTTT; CDR3aa: CASSLREADTQYF
d_gene: NA; v_gene: TRBV29-1; j_gene: TRBJ2-3; abundance: few; CDR3nt: TGCAGCGTTGAACCCCCGTGGGGAGACCCCACAGATACGCAGTATTTT; CDR3aa: CSVEPPWGDPTDTQYF
d_gene: TRBD2; v_gene: TRBV12-3/TRBV12-4; j_gene: TRBJ2-1; abundance: few; CDR3nt: TGTGCCAGCAGAGTTACTAGCGGGGGGGAGCAGTTCTTC; CDR3aa: CASRVTSGGEQFF
d_gene: NA; v_gene: TRBV6-2/TRBV6-3; j_gene: TRBJ2-7; abundance: many; CDR3nt: TGTGCCAGCGCCGCAAGCTCCTACGAGCAGTACTTC; CDR3aa: CASAASSYEQYF
d_gene: TRBD2; v_gene: TRBV20-1; j_gene: TRBJ2-2; abundance: NA; CDR3nt: TGCAGTGCCTTCAAGCGGGAGGGCCTAGGTGGGGAGCTGTTTTTT; CDR3aa: CSAFKREGLGGELFF
d_gene: TRBD1; v_gene: TRBV27; j_gene: TRBJ2-1; abundance: few; CDR3nt: TGTGCCAGCAGTTCAGACACAGGGGCGGAGTTCTTC; CDR3aa: CASSSDTGAEFF
d_gene: TRBD1; v_gene: TRBV27; j_gene: TRBJ2-5; abundance: many; CDR3nt: TGTGCCAGCAGTGGGGCAGGGGGCGGCCAAGAGACCCAGTACTTC; CDR3aa: CASSGAGGGQETQYF
d_gene: NA; v_gene: TRBV7-3; j_gene: TRBJ2-1; abundance: many; CDR3nt: TGTGCCAGCAGCCCCGGGACGAATGAGCAGTTCTTC; CDR3aa: CASSPGTNEQFF
d_gene: NA; v_gene: TRBV6-1; j_gene: TRBJ2-6; abundance: few; CDR3nt: TGTGCCAGCAGGGGGGGCGGATCCTCTGGGGCCAACGTCCTGACTTTC; CDR3aa: CASRGGGSSGANVLTF
d_gene: NA; v_gene: TRBV11-3; j_gene: TRBJ2-1; abundance: many; CDR3nt: TGTGCCAGCAGCTTAGGGCTGGCTTCCCCTTGGGGTGAGCAGTTCTTC; CDR3aa: CASSLGLASPWGEQFF
d_gene: TRBD1; v_gene: TRBV27; j_gene: TRBJ1-5; abundance: NA; CDR3nt: TGTGCCAGCAGCCGGGACAGATACAATCAGCCCCAGCATTTT; CDR3aa: CASSRDRYNQPQHF
d_gene: TRBD2; v_gene: TRBV20-1; j_gene: TRBJ2-3; abundance: many; CDR3nt: TGCAGTGCTAGAGATGGAGGACTAGCGGGAGGGCCCACAGATACGCAGTATTTT; CDR3aa: CSARDGGLAGGPTDTQYF
d_gene: TRBD2; v_gene: TRBV4-1; j_gene: TRBJ2-3; abundance: NA; CDR3nt: TGCGCCAGCAGCCACCCGACTAGCGGGAGATTCGGAGATACGCAGTATTTT; CDR3aa: CASSHPTSGRFGDTQYF
d_gene: TRBD1; v_gene: TRBV20-1; j_gene: TRBJ1-2; abundance: NA; CDR3nt: TGCAGTGCTCCCCGTCCGGAACAGGGGGCAGGGAACTATGGCTACACCTTC; CDR3aa: CSAPRPEQGAGNYGYTF
d_gene: NA; v_gene: TRBV11-3; j_gene: TRBJ2-7; abundance: many; CDR3nt: TGTGCCAGCAGCTTAGAGGCAGCCTACGAGCAGTACTTC; CDR3aa: CASSLEAAYEQYF
d_gene: NA; v_gene: TRBV27; j_gene: TRBJ2-7; abundance: NA; CDR3nt: TGTGCCAGCAGTTTTTTATCCCTAAAAGGCTACGAGCAGTACTTC; CDR3aa: CASSFLSLKGYEQYF
d_gene: TRBD2; v_gene: TRBV28; j_gene: TRBJ2-6; abundance: NA; CDR3nt: TGTGCCAGCAGTCGACTAGCGGGGGGCTCTGGGGCCAACGTCCTGACTTTC; CDR3aa: CASSRLAGGSGANVLTF
d_gene: NA; v_gene: TRBV5-1; j_gene: TRBJ1-2; abundance: many; CDR3nt: TGCGCCAGCAGCTTCAACCGGCCGGGGGCAGGGGTCGGCTACACCTTC; CDR3aa: CASSFNRPGAGVGYTF
d_gene: NA; v_gene: TRBV7-9; j_gene: TRBJ1-4; abundance: few; CDR3nt: TGTGCCAGCAGCTTGGACGGAGCTAATGAAAAACTGTTTTTT; CDR3aa: CASSLDGANEKLFF
d_gene: NA; v_gene: TRBV10-3; j_gene: TRBJ2-7; abundance: many; CDR3nt: TGTGCCATCAGGCCTGGGCCAGGCACTACCTACGAGCAGTACTTC; CDR3aa: CAIRPGPGTTYEQYF
d_gene: NA; v_gene: TRBV20-1; j_gene: TRBJ1-5; abundance: NA; CDR3nt: TGCAGTGCCCAAAAGGGGAGCAATCAGCCCCAGCATTTT; CDR3aa: CSAQKGSNQPQHF
d_gene: NA; v_gene: TRBV7-2; j_gene: TRBJ2-2; abundance: many; CDR3nt: TGTGCCAGCAGCTTAGCGACGGGAGTAAATCCCACCGGGGAGCTGTTTTTT; CDR3aa: CASSLATGVNPTGELFF
d_gene: NA; v_gene: TRBV5-1; j_gene: TRBJ2-1; abundance: many; CDR3nt: TGCGCCAGCAGCTCCCGTATGAGCTCCTACAATGAGCAGTTCTTC; CDR3aa: CASSSRMSSYNEQFF
d_gene: NA; v_gene: TRBV2; j_gene: TRBJ2-1; abundance: many; CDR3nt: TGTGCCAGCATTTCGGGACCCGACTCCTACAATGAGCAGTTCTTC; CDR3aa: CASISGPDSYNEQFF
d_gene: TRBD2; v_gene: TRBV10-1; j_gene: TRBJ2-7; abundance: NA; CDR3nt: TGCGCCAGCAGTGAAGGTAGCGGGAGCTCCTACGAGCAGTACTTC; CDR3aa: CASSEGSGSSYEQYF
d_gene: TRBD1; v_gene: TRBV5-1; j_gene: TRBJ2-4; abundance: many; CDR3nt: TGCGCCAGCAGCTGGACAGGAAGCCTAGCCAAAAACATTCAGTACTTC; CDR3aa: CASSWTGSLAKNIQYF
d_gene: NA; v_gene: TRBV19; j_gene: TRBJ2-3; abundance: NA; CDR3nt: TGTGCCAGTAGTATAGGGCTAGCGACTAGCACAGATACGCAGTATTTT; CDR3aa: CASSIGLATSTDTQYF
d_gene: TRBD1; v_gene: TRBV7-3; j_gene: TRBJ2-2; abundance: NA; CDR3nt: TGTGCCAGCAGCCCGGGACAGATCACCGGGGAGCTGTTTTTT; CDR3aa: CASSPGQITGELFF
d_gene: NA; v_gene: TRBV28; j_gene: TRBJ1-4; abundance: many; CDR3nt: TGTGCCAGCAACCTGGGAAGCACTAATGAAAAACTGTTTTTT; CDR3aa: CASNLGSTNEKLFF
d_gene: TRBD1; v_gene: TRBV2; j_gene: TRBJ2-2; abundance: many; CDR3nt: TGTGCCAGCAGCCGGGACAGGGTGGACACCGGGGAGCTGTTTTTT; CDR3aa: CASSRDRVDTGELFF
d_gene: NA; v_gene: TRBV5-6; j_gene: TRBJ1-2; abundance: NA; CDR3nt: TGTGCCAGCAGCTTTCAAGCGGGATCGGGATATGGCTACACCTTC; CDR3aa: CASSFQAGSGYGYTF
d_gene: TRBD1; v_gene: TRBV28; j_gene: TRBJ2-5; abundance: NA; CDR3nt: TGTGCCAGCAGTTTATTAGGACAGGGGAGTGGGCAAGGGACCCAGTACTTC; CDR3aa: CASSLLGQGSGQGTQYF
d_gene: TRBD1; v_gene: TRBV20-1; j_gene: TRBJ2-2; abundance: few; CDR3nt: TGCAGTGCTCGGACAGGGCTGAGCACCGGGGAGCTGTTTTTT; CDR3aa: CSARTGLSTGELFF
d_gene: NA; v_gene: TRBV18; j_gene: TRBJ1-4; abundance: NA; CDR3nt: TGTGCCAGCTCACCATCCCAGTCCACTAATGAAAAACTGTTTTTT; CDR3aa: CASSPSQSTNEKLFF
d_gene: NA; v_gene: TRBV4-2; j_gene: TRBJ2-2; abundance: few; CDR3nt: TGTGCCAGCAGCCGGAAGGACCCCACCGGGGAGCTGTTTTTT; CDR3aa: CASSRKDPTGELFF
d_gene: NA; v_gene: TRBV7-2; j_gene: TRBJ2-4; abundance: NA; CDR3nt: TGTGCCAGCAGCTTAGCAAGGGAGATAGCCAAAAACATTCAGTACTTC; CDR3aa: CASSLAREIAKNIQYF
d_gene: TRBD1; v_gene: TRBV9; j_gene: TRBJ2-7; abundance: NA; CDR3nt: TGTGCCAGCAGCGTCGGACAGGGGGGGTACGAGCAGTACTTC; CDR3aa: CASSVGQGGYEQYF
d_gene: TRBD2; v_gene: TRBV2; j_gene: TRBJ2-2; abundance: many; CDR3nt: TGTGCCGGAGCGGGAGGGCCGGGAACCGGGGAGCTGTTTTTT; CDR3aa: CAGAGGPGTGELFF
d_gene: TRBD1; v_gene: TRBV12-3/TRBV12-4; j_gene: TRBJ1-3; abundance: many; CDR3nt: TGTGCCAGCAGTGGCGACAGGGGGTCCGGAAACACCATATATTTT; CDR3aa: CASSGDRGSGNTIYF
d_gene: TRBD1; v_gene: TRBV30; j_gene: TRBJ2-7; abundance: many; CDR3nt: TGTGCCTGGAAGCCTTCAGGGGGCGAGCAGTACTTC; CDR3aa: CAWKPSGGEQYF
d_gene: NA; v_gene: TRBV7-9; j_gene: TRBJ2-1; abundance: many; CDR3nt: TGTGCCAGCAGCTTCCTCGGATCCTACAATGAGCAGTTCTTC; CDR3aa: CASSFLGSYNEQFF